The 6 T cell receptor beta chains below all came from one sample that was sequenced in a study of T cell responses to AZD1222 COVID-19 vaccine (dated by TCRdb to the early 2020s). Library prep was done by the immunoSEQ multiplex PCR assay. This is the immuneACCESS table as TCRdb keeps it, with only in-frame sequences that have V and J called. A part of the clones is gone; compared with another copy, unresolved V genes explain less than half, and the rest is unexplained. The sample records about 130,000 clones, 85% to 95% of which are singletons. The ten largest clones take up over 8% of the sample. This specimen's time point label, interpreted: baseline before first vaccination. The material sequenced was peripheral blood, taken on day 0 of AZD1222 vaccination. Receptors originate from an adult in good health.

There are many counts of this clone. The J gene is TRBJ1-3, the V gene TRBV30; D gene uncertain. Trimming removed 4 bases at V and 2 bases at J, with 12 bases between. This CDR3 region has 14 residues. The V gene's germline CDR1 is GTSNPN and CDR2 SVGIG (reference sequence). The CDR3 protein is CAWTRGSAGNTIYF. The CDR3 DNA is TGTGCCTGGACGCGGGGATCGGCTGGAAACACCATATATTTT.

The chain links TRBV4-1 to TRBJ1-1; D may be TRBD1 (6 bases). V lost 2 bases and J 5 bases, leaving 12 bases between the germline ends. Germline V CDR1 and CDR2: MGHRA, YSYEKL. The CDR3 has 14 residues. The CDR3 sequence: CASSQITGRTEAFF. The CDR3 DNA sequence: TGCGCCAGCAGCCAAATAACAGGGAGGACTGAAGCTTTCTTT.

CDR3 nucleotides: TGTGCCAGCAGTCCAAACAGTCGGGGCTACACCTTC. This codes for CASSPNSRGYTF. This chain connects TRBV28 to TRBJ1-2; D unresolved. Per the germline V gene, CDR1 is MDHEN and CDR2 is SYDVKM. V dropped 5 bases and J dropped 8 bases, with 12 bases sitting between them. This CDR3 contains 12 residues.

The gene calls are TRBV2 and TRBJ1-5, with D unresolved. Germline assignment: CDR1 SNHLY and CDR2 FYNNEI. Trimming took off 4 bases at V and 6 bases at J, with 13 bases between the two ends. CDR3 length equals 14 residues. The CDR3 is CASSAEGNFQPQHF. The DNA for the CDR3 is TGTGCCAGCAGTGCGGAGGGAAACTTTCAGCCCCAGCATTTT. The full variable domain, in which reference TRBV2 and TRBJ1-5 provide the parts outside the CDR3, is EPEVTQTPSHQVTQMGQEVILRCVPISNHLYFYWYRQILGQKVEFLVSFYNNEISEKSEIFDDQFSVERPDGSNFTLKIRSTKLEDSAMYFCASSAEGNFQPQHFGDGTRLSIL.

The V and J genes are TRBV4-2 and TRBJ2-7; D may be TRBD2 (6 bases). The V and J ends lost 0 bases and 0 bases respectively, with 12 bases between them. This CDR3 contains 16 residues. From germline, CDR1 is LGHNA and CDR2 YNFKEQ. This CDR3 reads CASSQDYDGSSYEQYF. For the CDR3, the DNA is TGTGCCAGCAGCCAAGATTATGACGGGAGCTCCTACGAGCAGTACTTC.

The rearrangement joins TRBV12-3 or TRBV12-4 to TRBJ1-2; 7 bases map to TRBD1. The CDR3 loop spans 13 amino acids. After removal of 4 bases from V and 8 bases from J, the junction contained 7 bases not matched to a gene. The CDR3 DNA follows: TGTGCCAGCAGTTCCGACAGGGATAGAGGCTACACCTTC. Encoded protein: CASSSDRDRGYTF.